Listed here are 13 T cell receptor beta chains from one sample, sequenced in a study of blood T cell repertoires in COVID-19. Clones were sequenced by immunoSEQ multiplex PCR, and TCRdb holds only the in-frame ones, with some missing. The repertoire holds fewer than 300,000 clones, with roughly 93% as singletons. Sequenced material: PBMCs or T cells enriched from blood (not recorded which). These TCRs come from a middle-aged woman with acute COVID-19.

The chain has TRBV7-2 and TRBJ1-3, with 8 bases identical to TRBD1. The CDR3 consists of 14 residues. Germline V CDR1 and CDR2: SGHTA, FQGNSA. V lost 8 bases, J lost 3 bases, and 6 bases stayed unmatched. This CDR3 is CASAQGAGGNTIYF. CDR3 bases: TGTGCCAGCGCCCAGGGGGCTGGTGGAAACACCATATATTTT.

This chain joins TRBV7-6 and TRBJ2-7; TRBD2 matches at 9 bases. The ends lost 1 base at V and 2 bases at J; junction bases unmatched: 15. This CDR3 has 19 residues. Germline values: CDR1 SGHVS, CDR2 FNYEAQ. The CDR3 is CASSLGSLLAGDRAYEQYF. As DNA, the CDR3 is TGTGCCAGCAGCTTAGGGAGTTTGTTAGCGGGAGATAGGGCCTACGAGCAGTACTTC.

This clone was seen just once. This chain joins TRBV6-5 and TRBJ2-7; 8 bases fit TRBD1. The V and J ends lost 2 bases and 6 bases, in that order; junction bases with no gene match: 6. The CDR3 length is 14 residues. Germline CDR1 reads MNHEY; CDR2 reads SVGAGI. Written as DNA, the CDR3 is TGTGCCAGCAGTTACGGGGACAGGACCACCGAGCAGTACTTC. It is translated as CASSYGDRTTEQYF.

The genes are TRBV11-3 and TRBJ2-2; 7 nucleotides match TRBD2. In germline, CDR1 is SGHNT, CDR2 YENEEA. This CDR3 has 16 residues. Unmatched junction bases numbered 5, after V lost 0 bases and J lost 4 bases. In DNA form, the CDR3 reads TGTGCCAGCAGCTTAGATTATGGCGGGGGCACCGGGGAGCTGTTTTTT. Amino acid sequence: CASSLDYGGGTGELFF.

V and J are TRBV2 and TRBJ2-1; D perhaps matches TRBD2 (6 bases). V shed 7 bases and J shed 2 bases, with 12 bases lying between them. From germline, CDR1 is SNHLY and CDR2 FYNNEI. This CDR3 has 14 amino acids. CDR3 in amino acids: CASMIGRTYNEQFF. CDR3 coding DNA: TGTGCCAGCATGATTGGGAGGACCTACAATGAGCAGTTCTTC. Variable domain in full (rest from reference TRBV2 and TRBJ2-1): EPEVTQTPSHQVTQMGQEVILRCVPISNHLYFYWYRQILGQKVEFLVSFYNNEISEKSEIFDDQFSVERPDGSNFTLKIRSTKLEDSAMYFCASMIGRTYNEQFFGPGTRLTVL.

This sequence joins TRBV5-1 and TRBJ1-1; 7 bases are shared with TRBD1. Germline CDR1 and CDR2: SGHRS and YFSETQ. This CDR3 contains 15 residues. J lost 3 bases, V lost 0 bases, and 5 bases had no gene match. The CDR3 spells CASSLDGRGDTEAFF. CDR3 bases: TGCGCCAGCAGCTTGGATGGCAGGGGGGACACTGAAGCTTTCTTT.

This clone was seen a few times. The chain couples TRBV11-3 to TRBJ1-3; D ambiguous. There are 14 residues in the CDR3. Between the trimmed V and J ends, which lost 5 bases and 2 bases, there was a span of 10 bases. Germline V gives CDR1 SGHNT, CDR2 YENEEA. Here the CDR3 reads CASSPRFAGNTIYF. The CDR3 region has the DNA TGTGCCAGCAGCCCCCGGTTCGCTGGAAACACCATATATTTT. The full variable domain, with the rest looked up from reference TRBV11-3 and TRBJ1-3, is EAGVVQSPRYKIIEKKQPVAFWCNPISGHNTLYWYLQNLGQGPELLIRYENEEAVDDSQLPKDRFSAERLKGVDSTLKIQPAELGDSAVYLCASSPRFAGNTIYFGEGSWLTVV.

The gene calls are TRBV5-5 and TRBJ1-1; 11 bases fit TRBD1. CDR1 SGHKS and CDR2 YYEKEE come from the germline V gene (reference sequence). The V segment lost 4 bases and the J segment 0 bases; nucleotides outside the gene matches: 11. The CDR3 is 18 residues long. The CDR3 reads CASSHRTGGLVMNTEAFF. CDR3 bases: TGTGCCAGCAGCCACAGGACAGGGGGCCTAGTAATGAACACTGAAGCTTTCTTT.

V is TRBV25-1 and J is TRBJ1-6, with D possibly being TRBD1 (5 bases). CDR1 and CDR2 (germline): MGHDK, SYGVNS. This CDR3 has 14 residues. V dropped 5 bases and J dropped 4 bases, with 9 bases sitting between them. CDR3: CASSPGLYNSPLHF. For the CDR3, the DNA is TGTGCCAGCAGTCCGGGACTGTATAATTCACCCCTCCACTTT.

This clone was seen just once. V gene TRBV2 combines with J gene TRBJ1-5; D is undetermined. CDR1 is SNHLY and CDR2 is FYNNEI in the germline V gene. This CDR3 region has 12 residues. Trimming cost V 6 bases and J 6 bases, with 9 bases left between them. The CDR3 nucleotides are TGTGCCAGCAGCTTTGAGGGTCAGCCCCAGCATTTT. It is translated as CASSFEGQPQHF.

The gene calls are TRBV2 and TRBJ1-3; D not certain. Trimming left V 5 bases short and J 7 bases short, with 9 bases between. The CDR3 covers 12 residues. CDR1 is SNHLY, CDR2 FYNNEI, per germline. CDR3 region: CASSLSRNTIYF. CDR3 in DNA: TGTGCCAGCAGTCTCTCCAGGAACACCATATATTTT.

This clone is a singleton in its sample. This chain links TRBV24-1 with TRBJ2-1, with 8 bases aligning to TRBD2. Per germline, CDR1 KGHDR and CDR2 SFDVKD. V lost 3 bases and J lost 0; bases outside the gene matches: 3. The CDR3 contains 16 residues. CDR3 sequence: CATSDSLAGSYNEQFF. In DNA, the CDR3 is TGTGCCACCAGTGATAGCCTAGCGGGCTCCTACAATGAGCAGTTCTTC.

This chain uses TRBV7-2 with TRBJ1-2; 10 nucleotides agree with TRBD1. J was trimmed by 7 bases and V by 6 bases; bases with no gene match: 8. The CDR3 consists of 14 residues. Germline V lookup: CDR1 SGHTA, CDR2 FQGNSA. CDR3 sequence (DNA): TGTGCCAGCAGTCTCGACAGGGGGCAATCTGGCTACACCTTC. Protein: CASSLDRGQSGYTF.